The TCR beta chain described here comes from a study of T cells after yellow fever vaccination. Across the whole study: Fractions containing few cells were prepared with SMART-Seq v4 Ultra Low Input. Whole-study findings and limits: Some clonotypes, a small share, were shared between CD4 and CD8 compartments.

This clonotype was found many times. Its antigen is not identified. Germline-derived CDR1 and CDR2 are MGHRA and YSYEKL. Trimming removed 5 bases at V and 2 bases at J, with 15 bases between. The CDR3 totals 15 residues. The authors made TCR cDNA by 5'RACE template switching, adding a universal primer site and UMIs. TCRdb fed the 5' RACE reads into MiXCR, producing one record per CDR3 protein. The table lists about 360,000 distinct CDR3 sequences, around 6.5% of them singletons. Specimen: PBMCs, collected 5 days after the yellow fever booster vaccination. This TCR derives from a man aged 25 to 40 who received the YFV17D yellow fever vaccine. The V call is TRBV4-1, the J call TRBJ1-1, with a tentative D call TRBD1 (5 bases). CDR3: CASSERQNFNTEAFF. In nucleotides, the CDR3 is TGCGCCAGCAGCGAAAGACAGAATTTTAACACTGAAGCTTTCTTT.